This passage covers 29 T cell receptor beta chains from one sample sequenced in a study of cytotoxic CD8 clonotypes in ibrutinib-treated CLL. Assay used: immunoSEQ multiplex PCR; TCRdb lists only in-frame clones, some missing. In the table there are 200,000 to 250,000 clones, 65% to 80% of which are singletons. This sample comprised PBMCs, obtained after 12 months of ibrutinib treatment. Receptors originate from a human donor with chronic lymphocytic leukemia.

This chain connects TRBV7-9 to TRBJ2-2, with a tentative D call TRBD1 (6 bases). Germline V gene sequence: CDR1 SEHNR, CDR2 FQNEAQ (reference sequence). This CDR3 region has 15 residues. Trimming removed 7 bases from V and 6 bases from J, with 18 bases in between. The CDR3 sequence: CASTDLTTGPGELFF. The CDR3 coding sequence is TGTGCCAGCACCGACCTGACGACAGGTCCCGGGGAGCTGTTTTTT.

This chain connects TRBV30 to TRBJ1-5; unclear D gene. The CDR3 length is 14 residues. Germline V gene lookup returns CDR1 GTSNPN and CDR2 SVGIG (reference sequence). Trimming cost V 0 bases and J 1 base, with 7 bases left between them. CDR3 region: CAWSVPGSNQPQHF. CDR3 DNA: TGTGCCTGGAGTGTACCGGGGAGCAATCAGCCCCAGCATTTT.

The V call is TRBV7-2, the J call TRBJ2-1, with D possibly TRBD2 on 6 matching bases. Trimming cost V 4 bases and J 9 bases, with 28 bases left between them. Germline CDR1 SGHTA, CDR2 FQGNSA. The CDR3 extends over 18 amino acids. CDR3 amino acids: CASSSGPRLQGTPGEQFF. In nucleotides, the CDR3 is TGTGCCAGCAGCTCGGGGCCCAGATTACAAGGGACTCCGGGTGAGCAGTTCTTC.

The V gene is TRBV9, the J gene TRBJ1-2; 8 bases match TRBD1. In germline, CDR1 is SGDLS, CDR2 YYNGEE. J lost 6 bases, V lost 3 bases, and 4 bases had no gene match. CDR3 length: 13 residues. The CDR3 is CASSETGVDGYTF. Written as DNA, the CDR3 is TGTGCCAGCAGCGAGACAGGGGTAGATGGCTACACCTTC.

As for this clone: An end of the junction differs from the germline gene, which may be a read error. The rearrangement uses TRBV4-1 and TRBJ2-1; 11 nucleotides match TRBD2. CDR3 size: 17 residues. Germline V gene lookup returns CDR1 MGHRA and CDR2 YSYEKL. CDR3 DNA: TGCGCCAACAGCCGGACTAGCGGGTACCCCTCCTACAATGAGCAGTTCTTC. Its translation: CANSRTSGYPSYNEQFF.

This chain uses TRBV4-1 with TRBJ2-7; D may be TRBD1 (5 bases). CDR1 and CDR2 from the germline V gene are MGHRA and YSYEKL. This CDR3 is 14 amino acids long. Trimming shortened V by 0 bases and J by 6 bases, and 12 bases separated the two germline ends. The CDR3: CASSQDRGRAEQYF. The CDR3 DNA reads as TGCGCCAGCAGCCAAGATCGAGGCAGGGCCGAGCAGTACTTC.

The chain uses TRBV18 and TRBJ1-1; D is uncertain. Germline CDR1 is KGHSH and CDR2 is LQKENI. The CDR3 runs to 14 residues. V was trimmed by 8 bases and J by 0 bases, leaving 13 bases between them. The chain's CDR3 is CASQTAMMNTEAFF. CDR3 in DNA: TGTGCCAGCCAAACGGCGATGATGAACACTGAAGCTTTCTTT.

As for this clone: A read error may account for a junction end that differs from germline. The V call is TRBV7-2, the J call TRBJ1-2, with D possibly being TRBD1 (5 bases). This CDR3 contains 13 residues. The V gene's germline CDR1 is SGHTA and CDR2 FQGNSA. CDR3 region: CASRLGAGYGYTF. In DNA form, the CDR3 reads TGTGCCAGCAGGTTAGGGGCTGGCTATGGCTACACCTTC.

The chain recombines TRBV9 with TRBJ1-3; D may be TRBD1 (5 bases). Trimming took 6 bases from V and 0 from J, leaving 16 bases between them. This CDR3 comprises 16 residues. Germline V lookup: CDR1 SGDLS, CDR2 YYNGEE. CDR3 in DNA: TGTGCCAGCACCCTCGGACACCACAGCTCTGGAAACACCATATATTTT. Translation: CASTLGHHSSGNTIYF.

This clone was recorded many times. The gene calls are TRBV6-4 and TRBJ2-2; possible D gene TRBD2, 6 bases. The length of the CDR3 is 15 residues. Trimming removed 5 bases at V and 5 bases at J, with 15 bases between. Looked up from germline, CDR1 is MRHNA and CDR2 is SNTAGT. The CDR3 DNA follows: TGTGCCAGCAGTCCTAGTGGGGGAGGAACCGGGGAGCTGTTTTTT. Its translation: CASSPSGGGTGELFF.

The chain carries TRBV6-5 and TRBJ2-3, with a possible D match to TRBD2 (6 bases). Germline loops: CDR1 MNHEY, CDR2 SVGAGI. V lost 2 bases and J 7 bases, leaving 10 bases between the germline ends. This CDR3 is 13 amino acids long. The CDR3 loop is CASSYPGVYTQYF. The CDR3 DNA reads as TGTGCCAGCAGTTACCCGGGGGTTTATACGCAGTATTTT.

The gene calls are TRBV13 and TRBJ2-1; TRBD2 agrees at 9 bases. The CDR3 loop spans 16 amino acids. The ends lost 0 bases at V and 7 bases at J; junction bases unmatched: 7. CDR1 and CDR2 (germline): PRHDT, FYEKMQ (reference sequence). The CDR3 loop is CASSLGGGLAGNEQFF. CDR3 DNA sequence: TGTGCCAGCAGCTTAGGCGGGGGACTAGCAGGGAATGAGCAGTTCTTC.

The rearrangement links TRBV7-9 to TRBJ2-5, with TRBD1 as a possible D gene (7 bases). Trimming shortened V by 8 bases and J by 5 bases, and 12 bases separated the two germline ends. The CDR3 is 12 amino acids. Germline CDR1 is SEHNR and CDR2 is FQNEAQ (reference sequence). This chain's CDR3 is CASGDSGETQYF. In DNA form, the CDR3 reads TGTGCCAGCGGGGACAGCGGGGAGACCCAGTACTTC. Combining the CDR3 with reference TRBV7-9 and TRBJ2-5 gives the whole variable domain DTGVSQNPRHKITKRGQNVTFRCDPISEHNRLYWYRQTLGQGPEFLTYFQNEAQLEKSRLLSDRFSAERPKGSFSTLEIQRTEQGDSAMYLCASGDSGETQYFGPGTRLLVL.

The chain combines TRBV6-1 with TRBJ1-6, with D unclear. This CDR3 region has 15 residues. Germline V gives CDR1 MNHNS, CDR2 SASEGT. Trimming stripped 3 bases from V and 6 bases from J, with 12 bases between. This CDR3 is CASSESRRSNSPLHF. The CDR3 bases are TGTGCCAGCAGTGAGTCCCGTAGAAGTAATTCACCCCTCCACTTT.

The rearrangement joins TRBV14 to TRBJ1-1, with unresolved D. CDR1 is SGHDN and CDR2 is FVKESK in the germline V gene. Trimming cost V 5 bases and J 0 bases, with 7 bases left between them. CDR3 length: 13 amino acids. DNA for the CDR3: TGTGCCAGCAGCGTCGGCCTGAACACTGAAGCTTTCTTT. Translated: CASSVGLNTEAFF.

V usage is TRBV19 and J usage is TRBJ2-2; no firm D call. The CDR3 length is 12 residues. Germline V gives CDR1 LNHDA, CDR2 SQIVND (reference sequence). V was cut by 6 bases and J by 4 bases, with 6 bases left in between. The DNA of the CDR3 is TGTGCCAGTAGACACTCCACCGGGGAGCTGTTTTTT. Translation gives CASRHSTGELFF.

The table lists this clone with many counts. This chain joins TRBV27 and TRBJ1-2; TRBD1 is a possible D gene (6 bases). Trimming stripped 2 bases from V and 4 bases from J, with 8 bases between. The CDR3 covers 13 residues. The germline V gene encodes CDR1 MNHEY and CDR2 SMNVEV (reference sequence). The CDR3 loop is CASSLDRRYGYTF. CDR3 sequence (DNA): TGTGCCAGCAGTTTAGACAGGCGCTATGGCTACACCTTC.

The chain recombines TRBV28 with TRBJ1-4; possible D gene TRBD1, 5 bases. The CDR3 is made up of 17 amino acids. V lost 5 bases, J lost 2 bases, and 18 bases lay in between. CDR1 is MDHEN and CDR2 is SYDVKM in the germline V gene. As DNA, the CDR3 is TGTGCCAGCAGTCATGCGACAGATCCCTTTACTAATGAAAAACTGTTTTTT. As protein: CASSHATDPFTNEKLFF.

This rearrangement joins TRBV5-1 to TRBJ1-3, with TRBD1 matching 8 bases. There are 16 residues in the CDR3. The V segment lost 4 bases and the J segment 8 bases; nucleotides outside the gene matches: 14. The germline CDR1 and CDR2 sequences are SGHRS and YFSETQ. CDR3 protein: CASSLMTGDSADTIYF. CDR3 nucleotides: TGCGCCAGCAGCCTAATGACAGGGGACAGTGCGGACACCATATATTTT. Full variable domain (outside the CDR3, taken from reference TRBV5-1 and TRBJ1-3): KAGVTQTPRYLIKTRGQQVTLSCSPISGHRSVSWYQQTPGQGLQFLFEYFSETQRNKGNFPGRFSGRQFSNSRSEMNVSTLELGDSALYLCASSLMTGDSADTIYFGEGSWLTVV.

The chain couples TRBV6-5 to TRBJ2-2; no clear D gene. Trimming cost V 6 bases and J 5 bases, with 10 bases left between them. The CDR3 runs to 13 residues. Per germline, CDR1 MNHEY and CDR2 SVGAGI. The CDR3 loop reads CASSSEVTGELFF. DNA of the CDR3: TGTGCCAGCAGCTCTGAGGTGACCGGGGAGCTGTTTTTT.

The chain is built from TRBV4-2 and TRBJ2-7, with TRBD2 matching over 9 bases. Losses at the gene ends were 2 bases for V and 3 bases for J; bases not matched to a gene: 5. The CDR3 totals 15 residues. Germline V gene sequence: CDR1 LGHNA, CDR2 YNFKEQ. CDR3 amino acids: CASSQSFSGSYEQYF. The CDR3 nucleotides read TGTGCCAGCAGCCAATCATTTAGCGGGAGCTACGAGCAGTACTTC.

Remarks on this clone: An end of the junction differs from the germline gene, which may be a read error. The rearrangement joins TRBV23-1 to TRBJ2-2, with TRBD1 identical over 10 bases. TRBV23-1 is recorded as an ORF, its role being uncertain. The CDR3 spans 20 residues. The CDR3 here is CASSQCVSRDRGFVTGELFF. For the CDR3, the DNA is TGCGCCAGCAGCCAATGCGTCTCCCGGGACAGGGGATTTGTGACCGGGGAGCTGTTTTTT.

The chain couples TRBV4-1 to TRBJ2-7, with TRBD1 identical over 10 bases. V lost 4 bases, J lost 7 bases, and 10 bases stayed unmatched. The CDR3 has 15 residues. Germline values: CDR1 MGHRA, CDR2 YSYEKL. The CDR3 DNA follows: TGCGCCAGCAGCCCGAGGGGACAGGGGCCGTGGGAGCAGTACTTC. This translates into CASSPRGQGPWEQYF.

CDR3 DNA sequence: TGTGCCTGGAGCGAGGGACAGGGACTCGGAGAGACCCAGTACTTC. This encodes CAWSEGQGLGETQYF. The chain carries TRBV30 and TRBJ2-5; 9 bases line up with TRBD1. The J segment lost 4 bases and the V segment lost 3 bases, leaving 9 bases of the junction unmatched. CDR3 length: 15 amino acids. Germline assignment: CDR1 GTSNPN and CDR2 SVGIG (reference sequence).

This clone has only a few counts. V usage is TRBV28 and J usage is TRBJ2-7, with 8 bases that match TRBD2. This CDR3 region has 19 residues. Unmatched junction bases numbered 20, after V lost 4 bases and J lost 3 bases. Per the germline V gene, CDR1 is MDHEN and CDR2 is SYDVKM. CDR3 region: CASSSTRGSGSQPFYEQYF. CDR3 DNA: TGTGCCAGCAGTTCCACCCGGGGCAGCGGGAGCCAACCTTTCTACGAGCAGTACTTC.

This rearrangement joins TRBV5-1 to TRBJ2-3; D is perhaps TRBD1 (5 bases). V dropped 0 bases and J dropped 0 bases, with 8 bases sitting between them. The CDR3 sequence is 15 residues long. In germline, CDR1 is SGHRS, CDR2 YFSETQ. CDR3 in DNA: TGCGCCAGCAGCTTGGAATGGGGCAGCACAGATACGCAGTATTTT. This sequence encodes CASSLEWGSTDTQYF.

This chain links TRBV29-1 with TRBJ2-1; 10 positions match TRBD2. The CDR3 sequence is 14 residues long. The ends lost 3 bases at V and 8 bases at J; junction bases unmatched: 7. The germline gives CDR1 SQVTM, CDR2 ANQGSEA. CDR3 sequence (DNA): TGCAGCGTTGACCCGACTAGCGGGTCGCATGAGCAGTTCTTC. It translates to CSVDPTSGSHEQFF.

This clone was picked up a small number of times. The chain has TRBV28 and TRBJ1-2; TRBD1 aligns across 7 bases. V lost 2 bases to trimming and J lost 7 bases; unmatched junction nucleotides: 13. Germline-derived CDR1 and CDR2 are MDHEN and SYDVKM. The CDR3 length is 16 residues. CDR3 sequence (DNA): TGTGCCAGCAGTTTAGCGGGGGGACAGTGGGGCTCTGGCTACACCTTC. This codes for CASSLAGGQWGSGYTF.

This chain uses TRBV9 with TRBJ1-3; TRBD1 might be the D (6 bases). The CDR3 runs 18 residues. Per germline, CDR1 SGDLS and CDR2 YYNGEE. V lost 0 bases, J lost 4 bases, and 20 bases lay in between. In DNA form, the CDR3 reads TGTGCCAGCAGCGTAGTTCCAGGGGCAGGGTCCCTAGGAAACACCATATATTTT. This sequence encodes CASSVVPGAGSLGNTIYF.